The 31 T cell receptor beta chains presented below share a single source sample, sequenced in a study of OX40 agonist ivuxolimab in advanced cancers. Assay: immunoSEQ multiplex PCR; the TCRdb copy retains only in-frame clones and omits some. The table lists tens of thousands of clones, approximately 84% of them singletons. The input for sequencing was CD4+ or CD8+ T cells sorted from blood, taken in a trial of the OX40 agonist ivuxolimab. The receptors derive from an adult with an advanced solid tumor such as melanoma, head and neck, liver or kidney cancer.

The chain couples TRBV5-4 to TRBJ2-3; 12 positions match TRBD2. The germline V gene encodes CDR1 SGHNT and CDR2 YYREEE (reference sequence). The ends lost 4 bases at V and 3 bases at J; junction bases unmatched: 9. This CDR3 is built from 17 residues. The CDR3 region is CASSLQTSGRRTDTQYF. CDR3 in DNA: TGTGCCAGCAGCCTCCAGACTAGCGGGAGACGAACAGATACGCAGTATTTT.

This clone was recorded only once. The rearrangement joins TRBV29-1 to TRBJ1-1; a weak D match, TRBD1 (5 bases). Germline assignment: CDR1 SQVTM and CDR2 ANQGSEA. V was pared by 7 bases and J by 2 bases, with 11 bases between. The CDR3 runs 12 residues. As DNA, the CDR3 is TGCAGCGGTCTGGGGGTTAACACTGAAGCTTTCTTT. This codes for CSGLGVNTEAFF.

CDR3 residues: CASSLSGQGSNSPLHF. CDR3 coding DNA: TGTGCCAGCAGTTTATCCGGACAGGGATCTAATTCACCCCTCCACTTT. The chain couples TRBV28 to TRBJ1-6; the match to TRBD1 covers 8 bases. Germline lookup yields CDR1 MDHEN and CDR2 SYDVKM. This CDR3 comprises 16 residues. V lost 1 base, J lost 6 bases, and 5 bases stayed unmatched. Combining the CDR3 with reference TRBV28 and TRBJ1-6 gives the whole variable domain DVKVTQSSRYLVKRTGEKVFLECVQDMDHENMFWYRQDPGLGLRLIYFSYDVKMKEKGDIPEGYSVSREKKERFSLILESASTNQTSMYLCASSLSGQGSNSPLHFGNGTRLTVT.

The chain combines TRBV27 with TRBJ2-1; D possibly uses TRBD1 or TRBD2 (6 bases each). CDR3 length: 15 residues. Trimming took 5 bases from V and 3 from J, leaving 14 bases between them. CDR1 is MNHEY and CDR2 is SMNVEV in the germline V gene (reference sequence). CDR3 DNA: TGTGCCAGCAGTATGTCCGGGGGCTACTACAATGAGCAGTTCTTC. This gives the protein CASSMSGGYYNEQFF.

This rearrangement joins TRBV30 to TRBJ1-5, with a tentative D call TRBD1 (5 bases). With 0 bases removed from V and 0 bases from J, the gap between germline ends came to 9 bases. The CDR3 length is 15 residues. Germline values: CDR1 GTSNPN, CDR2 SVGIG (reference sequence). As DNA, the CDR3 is TGTGCCTGGAGTGTACGGGGCACTAGCAATCAGCCCCAGCATTTT. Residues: CAWSVRGTSNQPQHF.

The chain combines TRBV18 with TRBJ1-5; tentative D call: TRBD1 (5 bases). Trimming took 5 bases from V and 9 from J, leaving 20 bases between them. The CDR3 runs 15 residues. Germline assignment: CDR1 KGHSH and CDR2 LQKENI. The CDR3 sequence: CASSTGLGVLGPQHF. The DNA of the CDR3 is TGTGCCAGCTCAACGGGACTCGGGGTGTTGGGGCCCCAGCATTTT.

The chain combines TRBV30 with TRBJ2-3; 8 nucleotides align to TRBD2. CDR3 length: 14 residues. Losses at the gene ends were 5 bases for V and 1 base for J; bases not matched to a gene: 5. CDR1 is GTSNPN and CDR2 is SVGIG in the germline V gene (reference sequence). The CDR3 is CAWGAGVGTDTQYF. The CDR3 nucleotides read TGTGCCTGGGGAGCGGGAGTTGGCACAGATACGCAGTATTTT.

The CDR3 spells CASSAYSQRVFF. CDR3 DNA: TGCGCCAGCAGCGCATACTCCCAGCGGGTGTTCTTC. The gene calls are TRBV5-1 and TRBJ2-1; perhaps TRBD2 as D (6 bases). The CDR3 consists of 12 residues. The germline CDR1 and CDR2 sequences are SGHRS and YFSETQ. V dropped 4 bases and J dropped 15 bases, with 17 bases sitting between them.

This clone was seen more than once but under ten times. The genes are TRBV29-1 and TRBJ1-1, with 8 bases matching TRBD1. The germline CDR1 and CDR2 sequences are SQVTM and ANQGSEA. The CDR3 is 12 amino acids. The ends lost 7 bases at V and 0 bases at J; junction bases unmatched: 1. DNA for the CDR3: TGCAGCGGCAGGGGGCTGAACACTGAAGCTTTCTTT. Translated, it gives CSGRGLNTEAFF.

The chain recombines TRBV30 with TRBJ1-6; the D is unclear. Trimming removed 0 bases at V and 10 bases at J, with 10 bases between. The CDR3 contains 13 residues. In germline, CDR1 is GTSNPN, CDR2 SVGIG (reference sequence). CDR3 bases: TGTGCCTGGAGTGTCGGTTTAGGGTCACCCCTCCACTTT. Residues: CAWSVGLGSPLHF. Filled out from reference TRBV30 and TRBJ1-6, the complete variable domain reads SQTIHQWPATLVQPVGSPLSLECTVEGTSNPNLYWYRQAAGRGLQLLFYSVGIGQISSEVPQNLSASRPQDRQFILSSKKLLLSDSGFYLCAWSVGLGSPLHFGNGTRLTVT.

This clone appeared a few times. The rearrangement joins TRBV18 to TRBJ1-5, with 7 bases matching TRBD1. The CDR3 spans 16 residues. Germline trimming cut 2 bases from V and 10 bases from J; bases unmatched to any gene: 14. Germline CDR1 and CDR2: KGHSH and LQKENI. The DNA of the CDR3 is TGTGCCAGCTCACCAAGTTACATCGGGACAGTCGCTCCCCAGCATTTT. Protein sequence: CASSPSYIGTVAPQHF.

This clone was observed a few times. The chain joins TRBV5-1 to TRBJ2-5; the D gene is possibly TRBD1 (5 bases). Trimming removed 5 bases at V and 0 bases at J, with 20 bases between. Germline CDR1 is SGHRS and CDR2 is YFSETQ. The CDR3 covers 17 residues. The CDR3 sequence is CASRPYTRVTDQETQYF. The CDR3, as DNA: TGCGCCAGCAGGCCCTATACCCGGGTGACAGACCAAGAGACCCAGTACTTC.

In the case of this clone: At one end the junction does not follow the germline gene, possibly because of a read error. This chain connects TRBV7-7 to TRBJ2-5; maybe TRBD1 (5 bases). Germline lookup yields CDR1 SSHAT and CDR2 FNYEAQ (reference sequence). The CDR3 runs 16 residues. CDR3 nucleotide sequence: TGTGCTAGCAGCTTAGAGATGGGGCGAACAAGAGAGACCCAGTACTTC. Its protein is CASSLEMGRTRETQYF.

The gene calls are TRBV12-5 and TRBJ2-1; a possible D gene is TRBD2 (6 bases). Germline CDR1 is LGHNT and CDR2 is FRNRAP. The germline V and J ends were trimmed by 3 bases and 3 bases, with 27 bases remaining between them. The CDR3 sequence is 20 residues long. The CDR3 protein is CASGFYSGDIPIISYNEQFF. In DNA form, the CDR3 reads TGTGCTAGTGGTTTCTATAGCGGCGATATTCCTATTATCAGCTACAATGAGCAGTTCTTC.

CDR3 in DNA: TGTGCCAGTAGTACCGCGGACCGTTACAATGAGCAGTTCTTC. Translation: CASSTADRYNEQFF. The rearrangement links TRBV19 to TRBJ2-1, with no clear D. This CDR3 has 14 residues. V shed 4 bases and J shed 4 bases, with 11 bases lying between them. Germline lookup yields CDR1 LNHDA and CDR2 SQIVND (reference sequence).

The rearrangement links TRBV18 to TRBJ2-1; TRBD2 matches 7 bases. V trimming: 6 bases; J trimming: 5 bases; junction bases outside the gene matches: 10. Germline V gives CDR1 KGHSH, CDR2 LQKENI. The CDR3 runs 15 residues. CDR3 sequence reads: CASSPNRDYNNEQFF. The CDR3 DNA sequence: TGTGCCAGCTCCCCTAACCGGGACTATAACAATGAGCAGTTCTTC.

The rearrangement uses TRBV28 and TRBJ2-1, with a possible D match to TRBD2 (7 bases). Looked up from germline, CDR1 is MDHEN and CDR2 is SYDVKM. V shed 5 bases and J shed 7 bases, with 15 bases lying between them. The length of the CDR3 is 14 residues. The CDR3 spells CASSTRGGWNEQFF. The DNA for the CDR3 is TGTGCCAGCAGTACTAGGGGGGGATGGAATGAGCAGTTCTTC. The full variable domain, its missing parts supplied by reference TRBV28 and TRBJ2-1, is DVKVTQSSRYLVKRTGEKVFLECVQDMDHENMFWYRQDPGLGLRLIYFSYDVKMKEKGDIPEGYSVSREKKERFSLILESASTNQTSMYLCASSTRGGWNEQFFGPGTRLTVL.

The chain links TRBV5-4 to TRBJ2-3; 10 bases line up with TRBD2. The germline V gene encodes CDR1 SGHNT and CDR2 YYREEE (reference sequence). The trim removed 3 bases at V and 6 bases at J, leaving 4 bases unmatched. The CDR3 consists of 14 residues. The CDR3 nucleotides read TGTGCCAGCAGCTCTAGCGGGAGCGGTGATACGCAGTATTTT. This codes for CASSSSGSGDTQYF.

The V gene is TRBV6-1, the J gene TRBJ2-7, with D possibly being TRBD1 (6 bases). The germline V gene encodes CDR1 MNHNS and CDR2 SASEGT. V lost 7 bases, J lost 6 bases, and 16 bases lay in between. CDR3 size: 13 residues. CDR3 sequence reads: CASTQPWGREQYF. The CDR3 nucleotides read TGTGCCAGCACCCAACCTTGGGGGCGCGAGCAGTACTTC.

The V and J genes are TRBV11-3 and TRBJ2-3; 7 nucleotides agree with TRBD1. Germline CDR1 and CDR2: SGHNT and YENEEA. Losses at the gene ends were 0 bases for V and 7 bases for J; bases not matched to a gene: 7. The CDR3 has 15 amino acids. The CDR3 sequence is CASSLEGQNVYTQYF. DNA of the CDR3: TGTGCCAGCAGCTTAGAGGGACAGAACGTCTATACGCAGTATTTT. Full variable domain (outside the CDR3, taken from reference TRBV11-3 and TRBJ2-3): EAGVVQSPRYKIIEKKQPVAFWCNPISGHNTLYWYLQNLGQGPELLIRYENEEAVDDSQLPKDRFSAERLKGVDSTLKIQPAELGDSAVYLCASSLEGQNVYTQYFGPGTRLTVL.

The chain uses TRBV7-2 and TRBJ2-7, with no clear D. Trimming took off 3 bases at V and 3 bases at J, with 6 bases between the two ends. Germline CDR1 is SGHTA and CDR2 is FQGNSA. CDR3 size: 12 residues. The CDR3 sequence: CASSFGNYEQYF. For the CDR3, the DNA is TGTGCCAGCAGCTTCGGTAACTACGAGCAGTACTTC.

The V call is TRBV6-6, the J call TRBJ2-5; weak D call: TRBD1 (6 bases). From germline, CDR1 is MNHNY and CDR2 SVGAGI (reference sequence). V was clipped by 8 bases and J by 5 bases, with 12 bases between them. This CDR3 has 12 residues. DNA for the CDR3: TGTGCCAGCGCCGGGACAACGGAGACCCAGTACTTC. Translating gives CASAGTTETQYF.

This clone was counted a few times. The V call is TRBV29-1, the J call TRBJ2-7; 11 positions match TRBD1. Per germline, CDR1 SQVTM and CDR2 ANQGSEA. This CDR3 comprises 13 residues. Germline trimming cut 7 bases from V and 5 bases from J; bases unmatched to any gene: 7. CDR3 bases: TGCAGCGCCCAGGGACAGGGGGGAAACGAGCAGTACTTC. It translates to CSAQGQGGNEQYF.

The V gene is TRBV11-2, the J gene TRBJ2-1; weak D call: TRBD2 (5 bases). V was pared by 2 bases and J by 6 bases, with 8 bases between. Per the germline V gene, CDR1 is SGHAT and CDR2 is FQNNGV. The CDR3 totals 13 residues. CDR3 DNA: TGTGCCAGCAGCTTATCCGGGGTCAATGAGCAGTTCTTC. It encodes CASSLSGVNEQFF.

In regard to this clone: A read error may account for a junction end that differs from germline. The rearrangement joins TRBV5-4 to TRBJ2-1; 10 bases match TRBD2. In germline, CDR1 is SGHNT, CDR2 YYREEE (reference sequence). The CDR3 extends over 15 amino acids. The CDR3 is CASSSSNSGTSERIF. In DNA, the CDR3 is TGTGCCAGCAGCTCCTCCAATTCCGGGACTAGCGAAAGAATCTTC.

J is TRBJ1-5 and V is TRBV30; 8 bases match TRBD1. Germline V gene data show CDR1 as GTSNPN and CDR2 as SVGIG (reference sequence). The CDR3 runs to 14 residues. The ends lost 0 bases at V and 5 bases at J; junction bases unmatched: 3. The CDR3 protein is CAWSVGTGHQPQHF. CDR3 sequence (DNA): TGTGCCTGGAGTGTCGGGACAGGTCATCAGCCCCAGCATTTT.

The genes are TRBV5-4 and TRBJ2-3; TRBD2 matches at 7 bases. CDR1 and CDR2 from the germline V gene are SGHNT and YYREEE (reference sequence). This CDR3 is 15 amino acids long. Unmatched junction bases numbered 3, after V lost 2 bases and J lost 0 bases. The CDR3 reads CASSFSSGSTDTQYF. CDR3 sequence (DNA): TGTGCCAGCAGCTTTTCTAGCGGCAGCACAGATACGCAGTATTTT.

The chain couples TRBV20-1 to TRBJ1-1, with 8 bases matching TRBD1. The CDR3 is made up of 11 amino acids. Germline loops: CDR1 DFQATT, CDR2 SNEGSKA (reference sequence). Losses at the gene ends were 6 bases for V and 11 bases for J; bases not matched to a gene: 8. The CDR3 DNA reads TGCAGTGCCAGGACAGGGTTCGAGGCTTTCTTT. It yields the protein CSARTGFEAFF.

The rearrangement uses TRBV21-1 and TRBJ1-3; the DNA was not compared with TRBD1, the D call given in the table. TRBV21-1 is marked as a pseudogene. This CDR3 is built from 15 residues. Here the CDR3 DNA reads TGTGCCAGCAGCCTCAAACAGGGCCCCCCAAACACCATATATTTT. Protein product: CASSLKQGPPNTIYF.

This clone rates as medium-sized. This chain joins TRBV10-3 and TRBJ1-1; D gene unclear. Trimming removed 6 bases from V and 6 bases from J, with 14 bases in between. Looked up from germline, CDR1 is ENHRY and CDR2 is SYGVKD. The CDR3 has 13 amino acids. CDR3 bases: TGTGCCATCAGGCCGGACGGAGGGTCTGAAGCTTTCTTT. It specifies CAIRPDGGSEAFF.

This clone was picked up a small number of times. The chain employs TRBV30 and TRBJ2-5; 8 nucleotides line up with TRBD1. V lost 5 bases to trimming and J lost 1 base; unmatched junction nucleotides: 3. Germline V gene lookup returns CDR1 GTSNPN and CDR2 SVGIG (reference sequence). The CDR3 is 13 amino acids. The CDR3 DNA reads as TGTGCCTGGGGCAGGGGGCCCCAAGAGACCCAGTACTTC. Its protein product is CAWGRGPQETQYF.